This T cell receptor beta chain was recorded in a study of blood T cell repertoires in COVID-19. Study-level background: Acute and convalescent COVID-19 samples came from the United States, Italy and Spain.

Generated by immunoSEQ multiplex PCR, the TCRdb table keeps only in-frame clones and is missing some. Among about 98,000 clones listed, roughly 80% were seen once. The germline V gene has CDR1 SGHTA and CDR2 FQGNSA. After removal of 1 base from V and 2 bases from J, the junction contained 2 bases not matched to a gene. The CDR3 has 15 amino acids. There are a few counts of this clone. The sample carries other DNA sequences with the same CDR3. The receptor was isolated from an elderly man with acute or convalescent COVID-19. This chain joins TRBV7-2 and TRBJ2-7; 10 positions match TRBD2. Source material: peripheral blood. As DNA, the CDR3 is TGTGCCAGCAGCTTAGGGACTAGCGGTACCTACGAGCAGTACTTC. Translation: CASSLGTSGTYEQYF.